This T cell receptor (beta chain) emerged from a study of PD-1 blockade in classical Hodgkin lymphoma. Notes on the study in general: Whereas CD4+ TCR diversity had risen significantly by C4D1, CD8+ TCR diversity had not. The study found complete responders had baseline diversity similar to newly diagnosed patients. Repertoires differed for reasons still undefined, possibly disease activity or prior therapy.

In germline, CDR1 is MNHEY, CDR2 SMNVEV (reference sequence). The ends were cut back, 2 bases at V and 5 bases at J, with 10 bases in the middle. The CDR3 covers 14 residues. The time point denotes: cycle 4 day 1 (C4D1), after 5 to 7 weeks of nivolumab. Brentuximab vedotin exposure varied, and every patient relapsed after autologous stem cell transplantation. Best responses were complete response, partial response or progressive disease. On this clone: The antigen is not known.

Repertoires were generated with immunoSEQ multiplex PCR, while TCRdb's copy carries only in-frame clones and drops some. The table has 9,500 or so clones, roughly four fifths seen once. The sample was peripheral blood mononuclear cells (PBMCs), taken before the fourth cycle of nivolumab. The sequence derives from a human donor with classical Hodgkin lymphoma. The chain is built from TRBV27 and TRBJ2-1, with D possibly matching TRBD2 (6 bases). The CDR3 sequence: CASSLGGNHNEQFF. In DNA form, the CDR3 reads TGTGCCAGCAGTTTAGGGGGGAACCACAATGAGCAGTTCTTC.